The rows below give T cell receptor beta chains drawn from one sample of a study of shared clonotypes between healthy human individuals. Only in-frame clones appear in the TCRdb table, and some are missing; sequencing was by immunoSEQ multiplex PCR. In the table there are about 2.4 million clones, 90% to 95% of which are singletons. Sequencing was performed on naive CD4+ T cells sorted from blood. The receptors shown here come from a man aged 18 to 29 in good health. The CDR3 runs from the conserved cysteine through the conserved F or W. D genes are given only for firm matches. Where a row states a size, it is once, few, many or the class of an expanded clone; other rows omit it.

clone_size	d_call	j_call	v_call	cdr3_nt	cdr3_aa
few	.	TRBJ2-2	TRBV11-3	TGTGCCAGCAGGGACACCGGGGAGCTGTTTTTT	CASRDTGELFF
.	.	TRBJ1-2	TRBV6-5	TGTGCCAGCAGTTACGGGGGTAGTACGATTAACTATGGCTACACCTTC	CASSYGGSTINYGYTF
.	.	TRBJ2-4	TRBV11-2	TGTGCCAGCAGCCCCCCCGACAAAAACATTCAGTACTTC	CASSPPDKNIQYF
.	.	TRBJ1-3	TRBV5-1	TGCGCCAGCAGCCCAGGGGACGGAAACACCATATATTTT	CASSPGDGNTIYF
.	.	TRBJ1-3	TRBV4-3	TGCGCCAGCAGCCAGTGGTCTCGTCCCGGCTCTGGAAACACCATATATTTT	CASSQWSRPGSGNTIYF
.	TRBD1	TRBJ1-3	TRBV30	TGTGCCTGGAGTGGCCCGGACAGGATCGGAAACACCATATATTTT	CAWSGPDRIGNTIYF
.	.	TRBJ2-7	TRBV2	TGTGCCAGCAGTAAGGGACTTCGAGCCTACGAGCAGTACTTC	CASSKGLRAYEQYF
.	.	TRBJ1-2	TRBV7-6	TGTGCCAGCAGCTTAGGGGAGACTAACTATGGCTACACCTTC	CASSLGETNYGYTF
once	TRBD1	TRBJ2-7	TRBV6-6	TGTGCCAGCAGCCCGGGACAGACCTACGAGCAGTACTTC	CASSPGQTYEQYF
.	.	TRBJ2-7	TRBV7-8	TGTGCCAGCAGCTCTCCCGGGACGCGGGAGCAGTACTTC	CASSSPGTREQYF
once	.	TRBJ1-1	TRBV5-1	TGCGCCAGCAGCACCTTAACAGGGTGGGGCACTGAAGCTTTCTTT	CASSTLTGWGTEAFF
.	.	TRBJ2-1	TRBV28	TGTGCCAGCAGTTTTACCGGTCCAATGGGATACAATGAGCAGTTCTTC	CASSFTGPMGYNEQFF
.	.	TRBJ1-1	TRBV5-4	TGTGCCAGCAGCTCCGAGAGGGGGAACACTGAAGCTTTCTTT	CASSSERGNTEAFF
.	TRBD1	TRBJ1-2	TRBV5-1	TGCGCCAGCAGCATCGGGACAGGGAATGGCTACACCTTC	CASSIGTGNGYTF
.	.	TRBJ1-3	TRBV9	TGTGCCAGCAGCGTAGCACGGGAAGGAGACACCATATATTTT	CASSVAREGDTIYF
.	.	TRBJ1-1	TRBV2	TGTGCCAGCAGTGATATGGCCGGCCTTGAAGCTTTCTTT	CASSDMAGLEAFF
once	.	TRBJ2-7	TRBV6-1	TGTGCCAGCAGTGTAGACAGACCCTACGAGCAGTACTTC	CASSVDRPYEQYF
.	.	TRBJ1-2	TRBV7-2	TGTGCCAGCAGCTCCCGTCTAGCTAACTATGGCTACACCTTC	CASSSRLANYGYTF
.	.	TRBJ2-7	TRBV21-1	TGTGCCAGCAGCAAATCTAGCGAGCCCTACGAGCAGTACTTC	CASSKSSEPYEQYF
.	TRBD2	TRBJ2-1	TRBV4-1	TGCGCCAGCAGCCCACTAGCGGGAAGCTACAATGAGCAGTTCTTC	CASSPLAGSYNEQFF
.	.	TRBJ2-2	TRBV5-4	TGTGCCAGCAGCTCTTTGGCACAGTCGAACACCGGGGAGCTGTTTTTT	CASSSLAQSNTGELFF
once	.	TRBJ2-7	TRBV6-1	TGTGCCAGCAGTCTAGAGAATTCCTACGAGCAGTACTTC	CASSLENSYEQYF
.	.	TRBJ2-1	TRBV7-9	TGTGCCAGCAACGGACAGAACTCCTACAGTGAGCAGTTCTTC	CASNGQNSYSEQFF
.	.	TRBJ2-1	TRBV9	TGTGCCAGCAGCGTAGATTTTCCCAACCTCCCGGGAAATGAGCAGTTCTTC	CASSVDFPNLPGNEQFF